This T cell receptor beta chain was captured by sequencing in a study of blood T cell repertoires in COVID-19. The assay was immunoSEQ multiplex PCR, and TCRdb's table has in-frame clones only and misses some. The sample gives around 130,000 clones, 80% to 85% of which show up once; roughly 18% is in the top ten. The CDR3 is 16 residues long. The J segment lost 0 bases and the V segment lost 4 bases, leaving 6 bases of the junction unmatched. Germline CDR1 and CDR2: LNHDA and SQIVND (reference sequence). The participants were between 18 and 89 years old and came from 24 US areas. Assignments of participants to cohorts depended upon their own reported clinical history.

The gene calls are TRBV19 and TRBJ2-3; TRBD2 matches 8 bases. The specimen sequenced was PBMCs or T cells enriched from blood (not recorded which). The clonotype originates from a man aged 30-40 years who had recovered from COVID-19. CDR3 nucleotides: TGTGCCAGTAGTACCGGTCGGGGGGGAAGCACAGATACGCAGTATTTT. Protein product: CASSTGRGGSTDTQYF.